This T cell receptor (beta chain) appears in the sequencing data of a study of T cell changes during pregnancy in multiple sclerosis. Libraries were prepared by immunoSEQ multiplex PCR; TCRdb keeps only in-frame clonotypes and omits some of them. The table includes around 59,000 clones, 91% detected once. Germline CDR1 SGDLS, CDR2 YYNGEE. The junction had 4 bases not matched to a gene; V was cut back by 3 bases and J by 5 bases. This CDR3 comprises 13 residues. Specimen: CD4+ T cells from peripheral blood mononuclear cells, collected in the first trimester of pregnancy. The sequence was obtained from a female donor with multiple sclerosis, enrolled in a pregnancy study. The chain joins TRBV9 to TRBJ1-1; 7 bases line up with TRBD1. CDR3: CASSGMTGTEAFF. In DNA, the CDR3 is TGTGCCAGCAGCGGGATGACAGGGACTGAAGCTTTCTTT.